This T cell receptor (beta chain) was recovered during a study of metastatic and nonmetastatic thyroid tumors. Study-wide background: From malignant and benign thyroid patients, repertoires in blood and in tumor or nodule tissue were compared.

In the study's own analysis: What underpinned the distant-metastasis classifier for papillary thyroid cancer was the set of CDR3 differences across clinicopathological groups. Using MiXCR, TCRdb reanalyzed the PCR reads. TCRdb, not the original authors, processed these V and J calls. The sample holds about 82,000 clones, approximately 12% seen once. Broader study findings: A significant increase in TCR beta diversity was reportedly seen in malignant thyroid tumors relative to benign nodules, in blood and tumor.

The germline CDR1 and CDR2 sequences are MGHRA and YSYEKL. The V and J ends lost 4 bases and 1 base respectively, with 14 bases between them. This CDR3 has 15 amino acids. Not a single patient had been given any form of treatment at any point before undergoing thyroid surgery. There are many counts of this clone. Its cognate antigen is unknown. The chain combines TRBV4-1 with TRBJ2-7; no firm D call. The TCR originated in a female donor with papillary thyroid cancer or a benign thyroid nodule (not recorded which). Some clones in this sample may be carry-over from other donors' samples. Sample: tumor tissue. The CDR3 spells CASSPSLGVSYEQYF. CDR3 nucleotides: TGCGCCAGCAGCCCTAGTCTAGGAGTGTCCTACGAGCAGTACTTC.